This passage covers 3 T cell receptor beta chains from one sample sequenced in a study of blood T cell repertoires in COVID-19. Data came from immunoSEQ multiplex PCR; TCRdb stores just in-frame clones and leaves some out. The data contain 75,000 to 100,000 clones, roughly 85% of them singletons. Sequenced material: peripheral blood. The receptor set was obtained from an older man with acute or convalescent COVID-19.

The genes are TRBV7-3 and TRBJ2-5; 7 nucleotides line up with TRBD1. V dropped 4 bases and J dropped 5; count of bases not matched to a gene: 4. The length of the CDR3 is 13 residues. The V gene's germline CDR1 is SGHTA and CDR2 FQGTGA. CDR3 residues: CASSSTGLETQYF. The CDR3 nucleotides are TGTGCCAGCAGCTCGACAGGGTTGGAGACCCAGTACTTC.

The chain is built from TRBV2 and TRBJ2-2; 9 bases are a match to TRBD1. Germline loops: CDR1 SNHLY, CDR2 FYNNEI. V lost 1 base to trimming and J lost 6 bases; unmatched junction nucleotides: 3. This CDR3 spans 15 amino acids. The CDR3 region is CASSEVTGGSGELFF. DNA of the CDR3: TGTGCCAGCAGTGAAGTGACAGGGGGGTCCGGGGAGCTGTTTTTT.

The V and J genes are TRBV28 and TRBJ2-3, with D unresolved. This CDR3 has 12 amino acids. The germline CDR1 and CDR2 sequences are MDHEN and SYDVKM. V lost 3 bases and J lost 5, with 6 bases in between. For the CDR3, the DNA is TGTGCCAGCAGTTTTAGTCAAGATACGCAGTATTTT. This translates into CASSFSQDTQYF.